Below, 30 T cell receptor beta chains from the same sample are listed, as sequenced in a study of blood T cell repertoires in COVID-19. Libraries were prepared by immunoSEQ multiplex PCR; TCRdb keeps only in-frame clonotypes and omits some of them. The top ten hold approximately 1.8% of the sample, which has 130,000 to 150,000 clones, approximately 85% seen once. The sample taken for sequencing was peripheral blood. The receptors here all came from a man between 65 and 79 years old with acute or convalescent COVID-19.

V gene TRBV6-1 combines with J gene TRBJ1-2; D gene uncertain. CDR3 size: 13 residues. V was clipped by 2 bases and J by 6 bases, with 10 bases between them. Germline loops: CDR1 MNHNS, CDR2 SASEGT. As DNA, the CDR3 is TGTGCCAGCAGTGAATGGCAGGTGAATGGCTACACCTTC. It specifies CASSEWQVNGYTF.

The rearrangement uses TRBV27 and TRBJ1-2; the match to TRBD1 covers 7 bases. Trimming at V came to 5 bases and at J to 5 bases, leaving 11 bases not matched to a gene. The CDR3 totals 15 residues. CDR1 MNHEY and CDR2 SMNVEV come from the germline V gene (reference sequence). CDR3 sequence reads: CASSQTGVSGYGYTF. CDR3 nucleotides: TGTGCCAGCAGTCAAACAGGGGTATCTGGGTATGGCTACACCTTC.

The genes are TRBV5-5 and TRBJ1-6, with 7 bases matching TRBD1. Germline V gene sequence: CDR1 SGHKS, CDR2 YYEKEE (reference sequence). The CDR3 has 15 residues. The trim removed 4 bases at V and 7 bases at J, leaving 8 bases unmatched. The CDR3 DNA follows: TGTGCCAGCAGCCCTACGGCAGGGGGAAATTCACCCCTCCACTTT. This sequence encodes CASSPTAGGNSPLHF.

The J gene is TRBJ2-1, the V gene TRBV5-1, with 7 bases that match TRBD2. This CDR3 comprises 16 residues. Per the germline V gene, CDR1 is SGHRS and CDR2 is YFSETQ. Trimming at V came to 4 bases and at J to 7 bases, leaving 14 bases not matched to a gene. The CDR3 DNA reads TGCGCCAGCAGCCTATCCGGGACTACCGGTGGGAATGAGCAGTTCTTC. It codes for CASSLSGTTGGNEQFF. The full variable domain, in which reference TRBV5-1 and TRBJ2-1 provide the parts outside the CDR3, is KAGVTQTPRYLIKTRGQQVTLSCSPISGHRSVSWYQQTPGQGLQFLFEYFSETQRNKGNFPGRFSGRQFSNSRSEMNVSTLELGDSALYLCASSLSGTTGGNEQFFGPGTRLTVL.

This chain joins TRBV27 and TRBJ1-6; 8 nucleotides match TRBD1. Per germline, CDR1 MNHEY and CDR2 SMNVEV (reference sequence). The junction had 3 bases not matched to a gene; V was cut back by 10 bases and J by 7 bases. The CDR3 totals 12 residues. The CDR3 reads CATRDRNSPLHF. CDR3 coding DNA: TGTGCCACCCGGGACAGGAATTCACCCCTCCACTTT.

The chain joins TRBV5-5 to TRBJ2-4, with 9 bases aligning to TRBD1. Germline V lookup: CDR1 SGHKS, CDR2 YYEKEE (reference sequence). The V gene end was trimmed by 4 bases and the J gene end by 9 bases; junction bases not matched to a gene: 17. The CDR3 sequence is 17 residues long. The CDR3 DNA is TGTGCCAGCAGCCACGAAGGAGGGACAGGGTCATGGGGCATTCAGTACTTC. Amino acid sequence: CASSHEGGTGSWGIQYF.

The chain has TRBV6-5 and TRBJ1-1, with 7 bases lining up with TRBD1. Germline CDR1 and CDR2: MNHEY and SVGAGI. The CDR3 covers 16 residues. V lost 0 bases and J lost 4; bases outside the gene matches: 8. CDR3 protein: CASSYSTGPLSTEAFF. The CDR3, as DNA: TGTGCCAGCAGTTACTCGACAGGGCCGTTAAGCACTGAAGCTTTCTTT.

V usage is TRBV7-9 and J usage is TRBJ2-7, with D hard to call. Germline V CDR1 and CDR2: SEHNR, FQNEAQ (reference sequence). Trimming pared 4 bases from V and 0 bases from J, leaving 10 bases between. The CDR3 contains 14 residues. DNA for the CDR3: TGTGCCAGCAGCTCCCCGACATACTCCTACGAGCAGTACTTC. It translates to CASSSPTYSYEQYF.

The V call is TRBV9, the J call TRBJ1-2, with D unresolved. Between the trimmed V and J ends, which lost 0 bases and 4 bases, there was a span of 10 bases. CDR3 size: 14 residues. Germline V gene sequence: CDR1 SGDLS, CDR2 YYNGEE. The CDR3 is CASSVVGQAYGYTF. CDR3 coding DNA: TGTGCCAGCAGCGTAGTAGGCCAGGCCTATGGCTACACCTTC.

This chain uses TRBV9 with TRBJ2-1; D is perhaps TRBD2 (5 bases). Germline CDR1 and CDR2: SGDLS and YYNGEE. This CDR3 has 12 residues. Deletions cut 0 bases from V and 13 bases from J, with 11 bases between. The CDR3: CASSVGAANQFF. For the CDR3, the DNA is TGTGCCAGCAGCGTAGGAGCGGCTAATCAGTTCTTC.

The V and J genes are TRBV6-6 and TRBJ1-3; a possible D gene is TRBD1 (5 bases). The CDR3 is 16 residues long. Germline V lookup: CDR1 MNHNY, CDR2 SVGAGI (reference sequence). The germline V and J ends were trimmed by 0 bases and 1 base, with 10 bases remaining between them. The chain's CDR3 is CASSYSAGGSGNTIYF. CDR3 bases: TGTGCCAGCAGTTACTCAGCGGGGGGATCTGGAAACACCATATATTTT.

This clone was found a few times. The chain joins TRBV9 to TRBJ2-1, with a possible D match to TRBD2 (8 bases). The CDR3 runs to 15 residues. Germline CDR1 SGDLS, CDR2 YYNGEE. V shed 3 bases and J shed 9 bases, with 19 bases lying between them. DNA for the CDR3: TGTGCCAGCAGCGCGGGAGGGGACAGAATACGTGAGCAGTTCTTC. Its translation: CASSAGGDRIREQFF.

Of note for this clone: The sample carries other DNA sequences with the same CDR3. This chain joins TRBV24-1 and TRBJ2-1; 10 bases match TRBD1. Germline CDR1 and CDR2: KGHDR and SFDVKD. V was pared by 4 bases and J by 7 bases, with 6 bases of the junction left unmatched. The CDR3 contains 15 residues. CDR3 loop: CATSDPGQGGNEQFF. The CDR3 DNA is TGTGCCACCAGTGACCCAGGACAGGGGGGGAATGAGCAGTTCTTC.

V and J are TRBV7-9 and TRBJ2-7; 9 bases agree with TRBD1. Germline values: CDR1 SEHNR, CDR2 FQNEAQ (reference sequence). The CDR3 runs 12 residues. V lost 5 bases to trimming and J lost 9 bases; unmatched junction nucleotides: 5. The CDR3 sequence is CASSQTGGRQYF. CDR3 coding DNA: TGTGCCAGCAGCCAGACAGGGGGTCGGCAGTACTTC. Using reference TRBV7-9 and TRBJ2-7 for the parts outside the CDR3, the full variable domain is DTGVSQNPRHKITKRGQNVTFRCDPISEHNRLYWYRQTLGQGPEFLTYFQNEAQLEKSRLLSDRFSAERPKGSFSTLEIQRTEQGDSAMYLCASSQTGGRQYFGPGTRLTVT.

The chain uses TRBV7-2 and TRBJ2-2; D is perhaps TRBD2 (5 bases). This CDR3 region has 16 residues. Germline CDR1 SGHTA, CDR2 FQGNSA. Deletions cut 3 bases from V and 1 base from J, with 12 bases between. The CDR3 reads CASSLTGGLNTGELFF. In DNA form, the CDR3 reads TGTGCCAGCAGCTTGACGGGCGGACTGAACACCGGGGAGCTGTTTTTT.

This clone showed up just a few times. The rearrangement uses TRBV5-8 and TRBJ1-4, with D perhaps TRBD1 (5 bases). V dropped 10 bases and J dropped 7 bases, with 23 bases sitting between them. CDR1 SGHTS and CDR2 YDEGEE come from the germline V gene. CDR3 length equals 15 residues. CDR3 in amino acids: CAAPSEGRSGEKLFF. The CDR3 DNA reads TGTGCCGCCCCTTCGGAGGGACGCTCCGGTGAAAAACTGTTTTTT.

CDR3 sequence (DNA): TGCGCCAGCAGCTTGAGTAGCGGGGGAAGGACGGACACGCAGTATTTT. The encoded protein is CASSLSSGGRTDTQYF. This sequence joins TRBV5-1 and TRBJ2-3; TRBD2 agrees at 9 bases. CDR1 SGHRS and CDR2 YFSETQ come from the germline V gene. J lost 9 bases, V lost 1 base, and 12 bases had no gene match. This CDR3 is built from 16 residues.

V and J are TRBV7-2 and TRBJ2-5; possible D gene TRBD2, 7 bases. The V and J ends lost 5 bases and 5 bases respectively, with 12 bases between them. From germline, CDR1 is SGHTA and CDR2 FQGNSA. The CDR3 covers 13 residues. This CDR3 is CASSGGATETQYF. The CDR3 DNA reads TGTGCCAGCAGCGGGGGGGCCACCGAGACCCAGTACTTC.

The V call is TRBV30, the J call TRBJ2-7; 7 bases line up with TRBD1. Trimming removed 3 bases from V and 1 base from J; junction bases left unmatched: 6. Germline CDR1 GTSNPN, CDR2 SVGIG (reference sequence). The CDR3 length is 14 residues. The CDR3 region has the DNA TGTGCCTGGAGCCCGCCGGGACAGTCCTACGAGCAGTACTTC. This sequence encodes CAWSPPGQSYEQYF.

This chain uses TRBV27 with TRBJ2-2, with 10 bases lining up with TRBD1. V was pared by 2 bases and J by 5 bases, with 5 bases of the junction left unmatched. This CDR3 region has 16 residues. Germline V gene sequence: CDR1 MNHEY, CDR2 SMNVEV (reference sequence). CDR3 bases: TGTGCCAGCAGTTTAGTGGGACAGGGGTTAACCGGGGAGCTGTTTTTT. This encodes CASSLVGQGLTGELFF.

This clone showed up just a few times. The CDR3 DNA reads as TGTGCCAGCAGCACTAGTGTCTGGGACGAGCAGTACTTC. Amino acids: CASSTSVWDEQYF. V gene TRBV11-2 combines with J gene TRBJ2-7, with a weak D call TRBD2 (5 bases). Trimming took 5 bases from V and 5 from J, leaving 13 bases between them. Germline assignment: CDR1 SGHAT and CDR2 FQNNGV. The CDR3 has 13 residues.

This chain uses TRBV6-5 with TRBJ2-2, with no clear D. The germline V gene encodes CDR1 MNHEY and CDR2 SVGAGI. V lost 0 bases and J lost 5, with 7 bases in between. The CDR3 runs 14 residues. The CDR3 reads CASSYSAETGELFF. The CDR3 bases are TGTGCCAGCAGTTACTCGGCAGAAACCGGGGAGCTGTTTTTT.

The CDR3 bases are TGCAGCGTTGTCTCCGGCTACCGCGGAGAAAAACTGTTTTTT. This gives the protein CSVVSGYRGEKLFF. The rearrangement links TRBV29-1 to TRBJ1-4; D unclear. This CDR3 comprises 14 residues. The germline V gene encodes CDR1 SQVTM and CDR2 ANQGSEA. V lost 4 bases to trimming and J lost 8 bases, with 17 bases between them.

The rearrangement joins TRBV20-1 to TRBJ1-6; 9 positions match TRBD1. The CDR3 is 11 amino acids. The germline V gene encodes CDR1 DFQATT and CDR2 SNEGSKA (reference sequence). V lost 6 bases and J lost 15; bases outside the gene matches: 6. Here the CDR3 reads CSALTGGLLHF. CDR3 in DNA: TGCAGTGCGCTCACAGGGGGCCTCCTCCACTTT.

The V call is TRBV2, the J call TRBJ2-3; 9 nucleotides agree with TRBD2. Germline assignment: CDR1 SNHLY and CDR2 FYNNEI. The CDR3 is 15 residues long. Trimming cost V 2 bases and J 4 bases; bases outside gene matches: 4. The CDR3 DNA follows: TGTGCCAGCAGTGAACGGACTAGCGTGGCAGATACGCAGTATTTT. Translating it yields CASSERTSVADTQYF.

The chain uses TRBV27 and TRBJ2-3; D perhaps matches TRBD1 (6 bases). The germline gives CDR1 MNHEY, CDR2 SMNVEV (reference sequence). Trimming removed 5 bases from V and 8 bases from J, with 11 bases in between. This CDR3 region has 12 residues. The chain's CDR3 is CASSPGTTTQYF. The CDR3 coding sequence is TGTGCCAGCAGTCCCGGGACAACTACGCAGTATTTT.

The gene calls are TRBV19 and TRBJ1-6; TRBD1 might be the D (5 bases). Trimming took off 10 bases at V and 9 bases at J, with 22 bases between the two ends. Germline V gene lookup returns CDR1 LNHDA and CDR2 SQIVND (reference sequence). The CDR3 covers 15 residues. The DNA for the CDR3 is TGTGCCACCGCCGCCTCCGGGGGTCTTAGTTCACCCCTCCACTTT. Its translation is CATAASGGLSSPLHF.

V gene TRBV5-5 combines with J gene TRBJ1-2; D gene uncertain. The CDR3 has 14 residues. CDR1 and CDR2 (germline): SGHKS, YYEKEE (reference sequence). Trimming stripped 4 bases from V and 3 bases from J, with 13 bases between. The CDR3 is CASSVSGQDYGYTF. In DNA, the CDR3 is TGTGCCAGCAGCGTTTCCGGCCAGGACTATGGCTACACCTTC.

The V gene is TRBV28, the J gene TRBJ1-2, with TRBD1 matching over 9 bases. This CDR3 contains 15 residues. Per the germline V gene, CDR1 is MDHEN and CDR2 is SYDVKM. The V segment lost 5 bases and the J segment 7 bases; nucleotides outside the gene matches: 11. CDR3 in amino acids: CASSIGQGPLGGYTF. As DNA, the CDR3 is TGTGCCAGCAGTATTGGACAGGGGCCGTTGGGTGGCTACACCTTC.

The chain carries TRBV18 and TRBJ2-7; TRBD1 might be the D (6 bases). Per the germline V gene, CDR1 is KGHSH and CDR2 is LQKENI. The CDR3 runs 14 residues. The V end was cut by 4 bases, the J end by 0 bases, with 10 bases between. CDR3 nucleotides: TGTGCCAGCTCACTAAAGGACAGCTCCTACGAGCAGTACTTC. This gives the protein CASSLKDSSYEQYF.